This TCR beta chain was found in a study of blood T cell repertoires in COVID-19. Study context: Material from acute and convalescent COVID-19 was sourced from the United States, Italy and Spain.

As handled by the study authors: Amplification of reference gene primers was used by the study to estimate nucleated cell counts. Produced via immunoSEQ multiplex PCR; TCRdb's table is partial and in-frame only. The DNA was the basis for D and trimming; V, J and clone size are from that table. Among roughly 500,000 clones, roughly 89% were seen once, and the ten largest hold roughly 0.9%. Seattle's cohort entered during active infection and was followed longitudinally. The source is a man aged 18 to 30 with COVID-19, enrolled during active disease. Sequencing used peripheral blood.

The CDR3 reads CASSLAPDSNEQYF. CDR3 sequence (DNA): TGTGCCAGCAGCTTAGCGCCCGACAGTAACGAGCAGTACTTC. The chain uses TRBV7-6 and TRBJ2-7; TRBD1 is a possible D gene (5 bases). V dropped 0 bases and J dropped 5 bases, with 11 bases sitting between them. The CDR3 is made up of 14 amino acids. Per germline, CDR1 SGHVS and CDR2 FNYEAQ.